The sequence of this T cell receptor (beta chain) was determined in a study of T cells in Graves' hyperthyroidism and ophthalmopathy. Template material for amplifying TCR beta CDR3 regions consisted of RNA transcripts. First-round RT-PCR of the TCR CDR3 relied on the HTBI primer set. From the multiplex PCR reads, TCRdb called clonotypes with MiXCR, one entry per CDR3 protein. Of about 500,000 distinct CDR3 sequences listed, around 14% are singletons. Trimming took off 0 bases at V and 0 bases at J, with 12 bases between the two ends. Germline CDR1 reads SGHDT; CDR2 reads YYEEEE. The CDR3 spans 16 residues. Whole-study findings and limits: The model identified upcoming ophthalmopathy a median about 7.1 months ahead of onset.

With regard to this clonotype: Its antigen is not known.

The receptor comes from a woman between 18 and 30 years old with Graves' hyperthyroidism. This chain uses TRBV5-6 with TRBJ1-2; no firm D call. Sequencing used blood. Written as DNA, the CDR3 is TGTGCCAGCAGCTTGGTTCAGACACGAGCTAACTATGGCTACACCTTC. Encoded protein: CASSLVQTRANYGYTF.